This note documents a single T cell receptor (beta chain) sequence. Trimming shortened V by 5 bases and J by 1 base, and 12 bases separated the two germline ends. Germline V gives CDR1 SGHDT, CDR2 YYEEEE. The CDR3 spans 15 residues. The sample's time point: week 3, after first cycle of checkpoint inhibitor. Measured with immunoSEQ multiplex PCR; TCRdb has only the in-frame clones, and not every one. The data show around 12,000 clones, about four fifths seen once. The sample belongs to a study of blood T cell dynamics during melanoma immunotherapy. Study in general: First-line therapy was either pembrolizumab or nivolumab with ipilimumab for metastatic melanoma.

Sequences were derived from blood, sampled from a patient treated with checkpoint blockade. The receptor was isolated from a human donor with melanoma. The chain carries TRBV5-6 and TRBJ2-2; D possibly corresponds to TRBD1 (6 bases). In nucleotides, the CDR3 is TGTGCCAGCAGTTTCGGGACACTGAACACCGGGGAGCTGTTTTTT. Residues: CASSFGTLNTGELFF.